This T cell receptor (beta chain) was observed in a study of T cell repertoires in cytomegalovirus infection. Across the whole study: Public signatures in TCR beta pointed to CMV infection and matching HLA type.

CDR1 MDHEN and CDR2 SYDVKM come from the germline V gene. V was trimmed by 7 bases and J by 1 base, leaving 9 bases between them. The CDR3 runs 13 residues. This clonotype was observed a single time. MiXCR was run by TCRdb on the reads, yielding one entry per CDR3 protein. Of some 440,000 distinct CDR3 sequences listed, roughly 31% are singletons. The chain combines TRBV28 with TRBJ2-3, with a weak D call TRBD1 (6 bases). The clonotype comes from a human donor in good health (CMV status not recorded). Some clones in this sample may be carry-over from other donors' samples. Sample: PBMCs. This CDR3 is CASTWTGTDTQYF. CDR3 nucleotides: TGTGCCAGCACTTGGACAGGCACAGATACGCAGTATTTT.